These T cell receptor beta chains were read from a single sample in a study of control samples from healthy donors and cancer patients. Profiled with immunoSEQ multiplex PCR; TCRdb holds only in-frame clones, not every one. The sample has 70,000 to 100,000 clones, 85% to 90% seen once. Sequenced: blood. Receptors originate from a woman aged 55 to 70 in good health. CDR3s include the opening cysteine and the closing phenylalanine or tryptophan. The D gene is left open where the match is weak. Part of the rows lack a size; the others show once, few, many or a class for expanded clones.

j_gene: TRBJ2-2; abundance: -; v_gene: TRBV6-1; d_gene: -; CDR3aa: CASSDVGDTGELFF; CDR3nt: TGTGCCAGCAGTGATGTGGGAGACACCGGGGAGCTGTTTTTT
j_gene: TRBJ2-3; abundance: -; v_gene: TRBV12-3/TRBV12-4; d_gene: -; CDR3aa: CASSRARTDTQYF; CDR3nt: TGTGCCAGCAGCCGTGCTCGCACAGATACGCAGTATTTT
j_gene: TRBJ2-7; abundance: once; v_gene: TRBV11-3; d_gene: TRBD1; CDR3aa: CASSQRSGTVRREQYF; CDR3nt: TGTGCCAGCAGCCAGAGGTCCGGGACAGTTCGTCGCGAGCAGTACTTC
j_gene: TRBJ2-7; abundance: -; v_gene: TRBV27; d_gene: -; CDR3aa: CASSSPLGGRDTPVDVQYF; CDR3nt: TGTGCCAGCAGTTCCCCACTAGGTGGACGGGACACCCCGGTTGATGTGCAGTACTTC
j_gene: TRBJ1-1; abundance: -; v_gene: TRBV28; d_gene: -; CDR3aa: CASSLQGGGNTEAFF; CDR3nt: TGTGCCAGCAGTTTACAGGGCGGGGGGAACACTGAAGCTTTCTTT
j_gene: TRBJ1-4; abundance: -; v_gene: TRBV28; d_gene: -; CDR3aa: CASSSKDSTTNEKLFF; CDR3nt: TGTGCCAGCAGTTCGAAGGACAGCACAACTAATGAAAAACTGTTTTTT
j_gene: TRBJ2-7; abundance: -; v_gene: TRBV18; d_gene: -; CDR3aa: CASSPAGRHYEQYF; CDR3nt: TGTGCCAGCTCACCCGCGGGACGGCACTACGAGCAGTACTTC
j_gene: TRBJ1-1; abundance: -; v_gene: TRBV7-8; d_gene: -; CDR3aa: CASSLATQGWENTEAFF; CDR3nt: TGTGCCAGCAGCTTAGCCACCCAGGGGTGGGAGAACACTGAAGCTTTCTTT
j_gene: TRBJ2-1; abundance: -; v_gene: TRBV10-3; d_gene: -; CDR3aa: CAISDQGGAYNEQFF; CDR3nt: TGTGCCATCAGTGACCAGGGTGGTGCCTACAATGAGCAGTTCTTC
j_gene: TRBJ1-5; abundance: -; v_gene: TRBV12-3/TRBV12-4; d_gene: -; CDR3aa: CASSFSNQPQHF; CDR3nt: TGTGCCAGCAGTTTTAGCAATCAGCCCCAGCATTTT
j_gene: TRBJ2-1; abundance: -; v_gene: TRBV28; d_gene: TRBD1; CDR3aa: CASNFDRAQPYNEQFF; CDR3nt: TGTGCCAGCAACTTTGACAGGGCCCAACCCTACAATGAGCAGTTCTTC
j_gene: TRBJ2-5; abundance: -; v_gene: TRBV11-1; d_gene: TRBD2; CDR3aa: CASSWGLAGNQETQYF; CDR3nt: TGTGCCAGCAGCTGGGGACTAGCGGGCAACCAAGAGACCCAGTACTTC
j_gene: TRBJ2-1; abundance: -; v_gene: TRBV18; d_gene: TRBD2; CDR3aa: CASSPGLAEYNEQFF; CDR3nt: TGTGCCAGCTCACCGGGACTAGCAGAATACAATGAGCAGTTCTTC
j_gene: TRBJ2-3; abundance: once; v_gene: TRBV5-1; d_gene: TRBD2; CDR3aa: CASSPDGSGSDTQYF; CDR3nt: TGCGCCAGCAGCCCGGATGGGAGCGGGAGTGATACGCAGTATTTT
j_gene: TRBJ2-7; abundance: -; v_gene: TRBV10-2; d_gene: TRBD2; CDR3aa: CASSEYPGGTLAQYF; CDR3nt: TGCGCCAGCAGTGAGTATCCGGGAGGGACGCTAGCGCAGTACTTC
j_gene: TRBJ2-5; abundance: once; v_gene: TRBV11-3; d_gene: TRBD2; CDR3aa: CASSRQAGGYETQYF; CDR3nt: TGTGCCAGCAGCAGACAAGCGGGAGGTTATGAGACCCAGTACTTC
j_gene: TRBJ1-3; abundance: -; v_gene: TRBV7-9; d_gene: -; CDR3aa: CASSLGQNSGNTIYF; CDR3nt: TGTGCCAGCAGCTTAGGACAGAACTCTGGAAACACCATATATTTT
j_gene: TRBJ2-2; abundance: -; v_gene: TRBV30; d_gene: -; CDR3aa: CAWSVHGTGELFF; CDR3nt: TGTGCCTGGAGTGTACACGGAACCGGGGAGCTGTTTTTT
j_gene: TRBJ1-5; abundance: -; v_gene: TRBV28; d_gene: TRBD1; CDR3aa: CASSWTGGYQPQHF; CDR3nt: TGTGCCAGCAGTTGGACAGGGGGATATCAGCCCCAGCATTTT
j_gene: TRBJ1-1; abundance: -; v_gene: TRBV5-1; d_gene: TRBD1; CDR3aa: CASSLAKGQGTEAFF; CDR3nt: TGCGCCAGCAGCTTGGCAAAGGGACAGGGGACTGAAGCTTTCTTT
j_gene: TRBJ2-7; abundance: once; v_gene: TRBV7-2; d_gene: -; CDR3aa: CASSLRAEWGYEQYF; CDR3nt: TGTGCCAGCAGCTTACGAGCGGAGTGGGGCTACGAGCAGTACTTC
j_gene: TRBJ1-5; abundance: -; v_gene: TRBV7-2; d_gene: -; CDR3aa: CASSSDRSYQPQHF; CDR3nt: TGTGCCAGCAGCTCGGACAGAAGCTATCAGCCCCAGCATTTT
j_gene: TRBJ1-6; abundance: -; v_gene: TRBV6-1; d_gene: -; CDR3aa: CASSDHVGNSPLHF; CDR3nt: TGTGCCAGCAGTGACCACGTGGGAAATTCACCCCTCCACTTT
j_gene: TRBJ1-2; abundance: -; v_gene: TRBV3-1/TRBV3-2; d_gene: -; CDR3aa: CASSQAGPGYGYTF; CDR3nt: TGTGCCAGCAGCCAAGCGGGACCCGGCTATGGCTACACCTTC
j_gene: TRBJ1-5; abundance: few; v_gene: TRBV4-3; d_gene: TRBD1; CDR3aa: CASSQGQGEQPQHF; CDR3nt: TGCGCCAGCAGCCAAGGACAGGGGGAGCAGCCCCAGCATTTT
j_gene: TRBJ1-5; abundance: -; v_gene: TRBV6-2/TRBV6-3; d_gene: TRBD1; CDR3aa: CASSYLRQGSNQPQHF; CDR3nt: TGTGCCAGCAGTTACTTAAGACAGGGTAGCAATCAGCCCCAGCATTTT
j_gene: TRBJ1-2; abundance: once; v_gene: TRBV5-6; d_gene: -; CDR3aa: CASSLAAGLDYGYTF; CDR3nt: TGTGCCAGCAGCTTGGCTGCAGGGCTTGACTATGGCTACACCTTC
j_gene: TRBJ1-4; abundance: -; v_gene: TRBV23-1; d_gene: -; CDR3aa: CASSQFCQLNEKLFF; CDR3nt: TGCGCCAGCAGTCAATTTTGTCAGCTGAATGAAAAACTGTTTTTT
j_gene: TRBJ1-4; abundance: few; v_gene: TRBV7-2; d_gene: -; CDR3aa: CASSLNRVQEKLFF; CDR3nt: TGTGCCAGCAGCTTAAACAGGGTACAGGAAAAACTGTTTTTT
j_gene: TRBJ2-5; abundance: -; v_gene: TRBV3-1/TRBV3-2; d_gene: -; CDR3aa: CASSQVQGETQYF; CDR3nt: TGTGCCAGCAGCCAAGTCCAGGGGGAGACCCAGTACTTC
j_gene: TRBJ1-1; abundance: -; v_gene: TRBV20-1; d_gene: -; CDR3aa: CSAKGSTEAFF; CDR3nt: TGCAGTGCTAAGGGGTCCACTGAAGCTTTCTTT
j_gene: TRBJ2-7; abundance: -; v_gene: TRBV7-9; d_gene: -; CDR3aa: CASSVMGHEQYF; CDR3nt: TGTGCCAGCAGCGTAATGGGGCACGAGCAGTACTTC
j_gene: TRBJ1-1; abundance: -; v_gene: TRBV5-1; d_gene: -; CDR3aa: CASSLPRDTEAFF; CDR3nt: TGCGCCAGCAGCTTGCCCAGGGACACTGAAGCTTTCTTT
j_gene: TRBJ2-1; abundance: -; v_gene: TRBV6-2/TRBV6-3; d_gene: -; CDR3aa: CASSTQAVRRHEQFF; CDR3nt: TGTGCCAGCAGTACACAGGCGGTCCGGAGGCATGAGCAGTTCTTC